This T cell receptor (beta chain) was captured in a study of PD-L1 blockade in urothelial cancer (dated by TCRdb to the late 2010s). General notes on the study: Therapy was started in 2014 for all patients, and atezolizumab 1,200 mg was administered intravenously every 3 weeks. Pretreatment tumor samples and matched peripheral blood, collected serially before and after atezolizumab treatment, underwent TCR sequencing. Pretreatment blood TCR-seq was available for about 28 patients, at least one posttreatment blood collection was obtained for 24 patients, and tumor TCR-seq was available for 24 patients. Durable clinical benefit was defined as a progression-free survival longer than 6 months, and TCR features were additionally tested against progression-free survival and overall survival. An ECOG performance status of 0 or 1 was recorded for the patients, and 0 to 3 prior chemotherapy regimens had been received by the patients. In the same patients, pretreatment tumors underwent whole exome sequencing and RNA sequencing in addition to TCR sequencing. About 85% of the roughly 29 patients were identified as males with urothelial cancer of bladder origin, and a prior smoking history was reported by 18 of 29 patients. Roughly ten patients achieved durable clinical benefit and about 22 did not. Somatic, immune and clinical correlates of response to PD-L1 blockade with atezolizumab in urothelial cancer were the focus of an exploratory multi-omic analysis. Blood samples were analyzed 3 weeks after the start of treatment (second dose) and 6 weeks after the start of treatment. Blood samples yielded a median of roughly 140,000 T cells and more than 75,000 unique TCRs, with median clonality roughly 0.084. Beyond this particular receptor, the publication reports: At 3 weeks after the start of treatment, tumor-associated TCR clones in peripheral blood had expanded more in patients with durable benefit (n of about 20, p = 0.022). Improved progression-free and overall survival was found to be associated with pretreatment peripheral blood TCR clonality below the median. Because the sample size was small (n of about 30) and many of the analyses were exploratory, the results are meant to be hypothesis-generating.

Note on this clone: The target of this receptor is not known. No base-level quality is on record; no much larger clone is a single base apart.

To estimate absolute template abundance from read counts, synthetic TCR analog templates were spiked into each PCR. The immunoSEQ assay used bias-controlled V and J gene primers to amplify TCRbeta CDR3 regions from genomic DNA. Sequencing of rearranged TCRbeta segments was performed at approximately 20X coverage. The study's own analysis went as follows. Sequencing errors were corrected by clustering, and CDR3s were annotated against IMGT so that V, D and J genes could be assigned. Downstream analyses used only productive TCRbeta rearrangements and left out out-of-frame or stop-codon sequences. Clonality was computed as one minus Shannon entropy normalized by the log of the number of unique productive sequences. Clones differing between time points or between blood and tumor were identified by Fisher's exact test with Benjamini-Hochberg correction at adjusted p below 0.01. TCRdb holds this immuneACCESS table with in-frame rearrangements only. Some clones are missing; in checked studies, unresolved V genes explain under half, and the rest has no known cause. The D gene and trimming were derived from the DNA, and the V and J assignments and clone size from that table. For this sample the table gives some 90,000 clones, of which 89% were detected only once. In total, the top ten clones hold about 0.89% of the sample.

The cysteine opens and the phenylalanine closes a CDR3 of 15 amino acids. Left in the record is the CDR3 DNA by itself, 45 bases read in frame from the first base. CDR1 and CDR2, looked up from the germline V gene (reference sequence), are SGHNT and YYREEE. The junction shows trimming of 0 bases on V and 2 bases on J, plus 9 bases between the germline ends. The time point label, as the study defines it: pretreatment peripheral blood. The cohort included 25 to 30 patients with locally advanced or metastatic urothelial carcinoma who were treated at Memorial Sloan Kettering on a trial protocol. Peripheral blood mononuclear cells were collected pretreatment and during treatment, at between 1 and 8 total time points per patient. The Qiagen DNeasy Blood extraction kit was used to purify genomic DNA from total PBMCs and tumor samples. PBMCs were collected pretreatment and during treatment, and were isolated and stored as previously described.

Source: PBMCs, taken around atezolizumab (anti-PD-L1) treatment. The sequence came from a woman aged 80 or older with urothelial cancer. The chain links TRBV5-4 with TRBJ2-1, and possibly TRBD2, on 6 matching bases. The CDR3 reads CASSLGGDPYNEQFF. DNA sequence: TGTGCCAGCAGCTTGGGGGGGGATCCCTACAATGAGCAGTTCTTC.